The clone carrying this T cell receptor (beta chain) was recorded many times. The authors built TCR beta libraries using iRepertoire HTBI primers and Arm-PCR of CDR3 regions. TCRdb fed the multiplex PCR reads into MiXCR, producing one record per CDR3 protein. The sample lists 350,000 to 550,000 distinct CDR3 sequences, roughly 15% occurring once. The CDR3 spans 12 residues. V was pared by 7 bases and J by 2 bases, with 7 bases between. Germline values: CDR1 SEHNR, CDR2 FQNEAQ (reference sequence). The data derive from a study of regulatory T cells in long-lasting Graves disease. Time point specified: newly diagnosed GD, antithyroid drugs for less than 3 months. The TCR library used RNA extracted from PBMCs. The same data also went into a second study, on T cells in Graves' hyperthyroidism and ophthalmopathy.

The sample in question was peripheral blood mononuclear cells (PBMCs), obtained at new diagnosis, from a patient treated with antithyroid drugs. The TCR was taken from a woman in her late teens or twenties with Graves disease. J is TRBJ2-3 and V is TRBV7-9, with D hard to call. In DNA form, the CDR3 reads TGTGCCAGCACACTCAACACAGATACGCAGTATTTT. This codes for CASTLNTDTQYF.